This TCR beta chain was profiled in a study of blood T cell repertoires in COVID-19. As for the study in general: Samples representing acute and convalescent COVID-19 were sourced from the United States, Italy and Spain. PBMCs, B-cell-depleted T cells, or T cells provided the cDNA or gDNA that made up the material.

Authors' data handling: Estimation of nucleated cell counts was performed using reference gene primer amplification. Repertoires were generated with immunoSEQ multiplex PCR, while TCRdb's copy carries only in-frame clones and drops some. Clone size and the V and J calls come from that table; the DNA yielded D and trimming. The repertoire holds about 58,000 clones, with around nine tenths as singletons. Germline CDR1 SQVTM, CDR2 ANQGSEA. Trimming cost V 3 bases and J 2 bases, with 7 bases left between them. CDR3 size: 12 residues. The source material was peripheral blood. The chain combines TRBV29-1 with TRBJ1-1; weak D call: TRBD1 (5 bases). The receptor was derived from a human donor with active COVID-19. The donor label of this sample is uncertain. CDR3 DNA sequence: TGCAGCGTTGATAGGGGAAACACTGAAGCTTTCTTT. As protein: CSVDRGNTEAFF.